This T cell receptor beta chain was identified in a study of graft-versus-host responses after intestinal transplantation. This table comes from immunoSEQ multiplex PCR, and its TCRdb copy is limited to in-frame clones, with some not included. This sample has around 67,000 clones, with 90% found just once. Study outcomes and limitations: Recipient marrow showed GvH clones, some seen first in ileum or blood. Levels of circulating GvH clones at their peak were associated with early post-transplant HvG declines.

Turning to this clone: What it recognizes is unknown.

Looked up from germline, CDR1 is SGHRS and CDR2 is YFSETQ. The CDR3 is 18 amino acids. Trimming took off 4 bases at V and 2 bases at J, with 21 bases between the two ends. The starting material was unstimulated CD8+ T cells sorted from spleen or lymph node cells, obtained before transplant. This clonotype was sampled from a human donor who was the organ donor for an intestinal transplant. The chain is built from TRBV5-1 and TRBJ2-2; D gene unclear. The CDR3, as DNA: TGCGCCAGCAGCCGACTTGGTGCTACCCAGACCAACACCGGGGAGCTGTTTTTT. Encoded protein: CASSRLGATQTNTGELFF.